The sequence of this TCR beta chain was determined in a study of glioma-infiltrating T cells after dendritic cell vaccination. V lost 4 bases and J lost 1, with 11 bases in between. The CDR3 is 15 amino acids. The germline V gene encodes CDR1 SGDLS and CDR2 YYNGEE. Findings and caveats of the study: The cohort had few patients with full blood and tumor sets. No direct clonality-survival link was found; a diverse polyclonal response may matter.

Primers: 60 V beta forward and 13 J beta reverse. Measured with immunoSEQ multiplex PCR; TCRdb has only the in-frame clones, and not every one. The profile shows 35,000 to 40,000 clones, approximately 84% of them singletons. Of note for this clone: Its specificity is unknown.

The rearrangement links TRBV9 to TRBJ2-2; D might be TRBD2 (7 bases). This sequence was found in a human donor with glioblastoma. This material consisted of blood, taken before dendritic cell vaccination. CDR3: CASSPGGLNTGELFF. DNA of the CDR3: TGTGCCAGCAGCCCGGGGGGCTTGAACACCGGGGAGCTGTTTTTT.